This TCR beta chain was captured in a study of CD8 T cells in ankylosing spondylitis. TCRdb fed the 5' RACE reads into MiXCR, producing one record per CDR3 protein. The sample has roughly 130,000 distinct CDR3 sequences; about an eighth are singletons. Trimming took 0 bases from V and 8 from J; bases not matched to a gene: 8. The CDR3 contains 15 residues. The germline V gene has CDR1 SGHDN and CDR2 FVKESK. This clonotype was detected many times. The specimen sequenced was blood, either unsorted or a sorted T cell fraction (not recorded which). This chain uses TRBV14 with TRBJ1-2; 8 bases map to TRBD1. This receptor was taken from a female donor with ankylosing spondylitis or in good health (not recorded which). CDR3 residues: CASSQDLGQVSGYTF. The CDR3 coding sequence is TGTGCCAGCAGCCAAGACCTGGGACAGGTTTCCGGCTACACCTTC.